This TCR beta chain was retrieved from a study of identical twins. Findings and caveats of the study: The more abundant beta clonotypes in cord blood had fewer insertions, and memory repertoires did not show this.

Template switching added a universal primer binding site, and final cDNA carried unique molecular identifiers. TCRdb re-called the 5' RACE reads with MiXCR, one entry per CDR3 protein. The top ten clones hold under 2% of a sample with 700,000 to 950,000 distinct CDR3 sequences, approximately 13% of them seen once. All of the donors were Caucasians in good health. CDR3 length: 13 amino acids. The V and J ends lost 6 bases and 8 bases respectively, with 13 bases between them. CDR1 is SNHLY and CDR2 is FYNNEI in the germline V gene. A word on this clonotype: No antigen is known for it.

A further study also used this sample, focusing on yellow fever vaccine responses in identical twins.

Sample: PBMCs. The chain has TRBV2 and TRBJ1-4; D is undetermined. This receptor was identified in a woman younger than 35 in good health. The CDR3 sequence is CASSSQVGEKLFF. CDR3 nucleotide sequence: TGTGCCAGCAGCTCGCAGGTTGGGGAAAAACTGTTTTTT.